Below are 32 T cell receptor beta chains sequenced from a single sample in a study of blood T cells in healthy people across ages. Alongside a J-beta primer mix, a sample-barcoded 5' primer served in a second PCR lasting about 7 to 12 cycles. TCRdb passed the 5' RACE reads through MiXCR, listing each CDR3 protein once. The sample records hundreds of thousands of distinct CDR3 sequences, roughly 32% being singletons. The sample taken for sequencing was blood. All receptors come from a woman over 75 in good health.

This clonotype came up a few times. The chain couples TRBV11-1 to TRBJ2-3, with D unclear. The germline V gene encodes CDR1 SGHAT and CDR2 FQDESV (reference sequence). V was pared by 1 base and J by 1 base, with 12 bases between. The CDR3 has 16 amino acids. The CDR3 region is CASSLGLIAGTDTQYF. Written as DNA, the CDR3 is TGTGCCAGCAGCTTAGGACTTATCGCTGGCACAGATACGCAGTATTTT.

This clonotype was seen many times. The V call is TRBV20-1, the J call TRBJ1-5; 8 bases fit TRBD1. After removal of 0 bases from V and 0 bases from J, the junction contained 13 bases not matched to a gene. The CDR3 is 19 residues long. Germline CDR1 and CDR2: DFQATT and SNEGSKA (reference sequence). The DNA for the CDR3 is TGCAGTGCTAGAGATACAGGGGGAGGGACACCTATTAGCAATCAGCCCCAGCATTTT. Amino acids: CSARDTGGGTPISNQPQHF.

This clonotype was picked up many times. J is TRBJ1-2 and V is TRBV6-5; TRBD1 agrees at 12 bases. With V trimmed by 5 bases and J by 2 bases, 3 bases remained unmatched. The germline V gene encodes CDR1 MNHEY and CDR2 SVGAGI. The CDR3 has 15 residues. The DNA of the CDR3 is TGTGCCAGCAGTAGAGGGACAGGGGGCAACTATGGCTACACCTTC. Translation gives CASSRGTGGNYGYTF.

Concerning this clonotype itself: This clone may be a read error of a much larger clone one base away. The chain combines TRBV2 with TRBJ2-7; D might be TRBD1 (6 bases). CDR1 SNHLY and CDR2 FYNNEI come from the germline V gene. The CDR3 is 16 amino acids. CDR3 sequence: CASSEAGAGALYGQYF. The CDR3 DNA reads as TGTGCCAGCAGTGAAGCCGGCGCAGGGGCCCTCTACGGGCAGTACTTC. Full variable domain (missing parts from reference TRBV2 and TRBJ2-7): EPEVTQTPSHQVTQMGQEVILRCVPISNHLYFYWYRQILGQKVEFLVSFYNNEISEKSEIFDDQFSVERPDGSNFTLKIRSTKLEDSAMYFCASSEAGAGALYGQYFGPGTRLTVT.

This clonotype was counted only a few times. The chain is built from TRBV20-1 and TRBJ1-1, with a weak D call TRBD1 (5 bases). From germline, CDR1 is DFQATT and CDR2 SNEGSKA (reference sequence). The CDR3 is 16 residues long. Between the trimmed V and J ends, which lost 6 bases and 0 bases, there was a span of 20 bases. CDR3 sequence: CSAGRRPGGMNTEAFF. CDR3 DNA sequence: TGCAGTGCAGGCCGCCGGCCCGGGGGGATGAACACTGAAGCTTTCTTT.

V is TRBV6-1 and J is TRBJ2-3; the match to TRBD2 covers 7 bases. The germline gives CDR1 MNHNS, CDR2 SASEGT. The CDR3 is 13 amino acids. V lost 3 bases, J lost 8 bases, and 5 bases stayed unmatched. The CDR3 region is CASSDGRAGTQYF. The CDR3 DNA sequence: TGTGCCAGCAGTGATGGGAGGGCCGGTACGCAGTATTTT.

This clonotype was seen ten or more times. This chain uses TRBV4-3 with TRBJ2-5; D is uncertain. V lost 1 base and J lost 2, with 8 bases in between. CDR1 and CDR2 from the germline V gene are LGHNA and YSLEER. The CDR3 has 14 residues. The chain's CDR3 is CASSQGEGQETQYF. CDR3 nucleotides: TGCGCCAGCAGCCAAGGGGAAGGGCAAGAGACCCAGTACTTC.

This clonotype was found many times. The V call is TRBV10-3, the J call TRBJ1-6, with 7 nucleotides matching TRBD1. CDR1 is ENHRY and CDR2 is SYGVKD in the germline V gene. V lost 11 bases, J lost 0 bases, and 10 bases stayed unmatched. The CDR3 is 16 amino acids. CDR3 region: CAAAGQASSYNSPLHF. The CDR3 DNA follows: TGTGCCGCGGCCGGACAGGCGAGCTCCTATAATTCACCCCTCCACTTT.

This clonotype was counted at least ten times. The J gene is TRBJ1-1, the V gene TRBV20-1; the D gene is possibly TRBD1 (6 bases). The CDR3 consists of 14 residues. V was cut by 1 base and J by 0 bases, with 9 bases left in between. Germline values: CDR1 DFQATT, CDR2 SNEGSKA (reference sequence). The DNA of the CDR3 is TGCAGTGCTAGAGTGGGACAAATGAACACTGAAGCTTTCTTT. This codes for CSARVGQMNTEAFF.

This clonotype has ten or more counts. V usage is TRBV21-1 and J usage is TRBJ2-5; the table names TRBD1, a call not compared with the DNA. TRBV21-1 is marked as a pseudogene. The CDR3 covers 17 residues. CDR3 in DNA: TGTGCCAGCAGCAAAGAGAGGGGCGGGGACGGCCAAGAGACCCAGTACTTC. This encodes CASSKERGGDGQETQYF.

Notes on this clonotype: A single base separates this from a much larger clone, so it may be a read error. This chain connects TRBV20-1 to TRBJ2-7; D is unresolved. The CDR3 runs to 11 residues. Germline V lookup: CDR1 DFQATT, CDR2 SNEGSKA (reference sequence). CDR3 in DNA: TGCAGGGCTAGAGTTGCCTACGAGCAGTACTTC. Its protein is CRARVAYEQYF.

In its sample, this clonotype was seen many times. A much larger clone sits a single nucleotide away, making a read error possible. The genes are TRBV6-6 and TRBJ2-6, with D perhaps TRBD1 or TRBD2 (5 bases each). The CDR3 length is 17 residues. From germline, CDR1 is MNHNY and CDR2 SVGAGI (reference sequence). The CDR3 spells CASRTGRPTSGANVRTF. The CDR3 DNA sequence: TGTGCCAGCAGGACGGGACGCCCAACCTCTGGGGCCAACGTCCGGACTTTC.

This clonotype came up once. A read error is possible here, since a much larger clone lies one base away. The V and J genes are TRBV5-1 and TRBJ2-5; D gene ambiguous. Trimming shortened V by 0 bases and J by 11 bases, and 20 bases separated the two germline ends. The CDR3 loop spans 15 amino acids. The V gene's germline CDR1 is SGHRS and CDR2 YFSETQ. This CDR3 is CASSLVRGSVNKQYF. The DNA for the CDR3 is TGCGCCAGCAGCTTGGTGAGAGGATCAGTGAATAAGCAGTACTTC.

This sequence joins TRBV14 and TRBJ1-1, with a tentative D call TRBD1 (5 bases). Germline CDR1 reads SGHDN; CDR2 reads FVKESK. The CDR3 is made up of 15 amino acids. V lost 0 bases to trimming and J lost 4 bases, with 12 bases between them. The CDR3 DNA follows: TGTGCCAGCAGCCAAGACCGGGGGGTTCGCACTGAAGCTTTCTTT. The encoded protein is CASSQDRGVRTEAFF.

The chain couples TRBV7-2 to TRBJ2-7; D is uncertain. Germline V lookup: CDR1 SGHTA, CDR2 FQGNSA. Trimming pared 1 base from V and 3 bases from J, leaving 7 bases between. There are 13 residues in the CDR3. CDR3 in amino acids: CASSLGIDYEQYF. The CDR3 region has the DNA TGTGCCAGCAGCTTAGGCATCGACTACGAGCAGTACTTC.

This clonotype was detected ten times or more. This rearrangement joins TRBV5-1 to TRBJ1-1; 11 positions agree with TRBD1. The V segment lost 3 bases and the J segment 5 bases; nucleotides outside the gene matches: 3. From germline, CDR1 is SGHRS and CDR2 YFSETQ. CDR3 length: 14 amino acids. In DNA, the CDR3 is TGCGCCAGCAGCTCCGGGACAGGGGGAACTGAAGCTTTCTTT. Encoded protein: CASSSGTGGTEAFF.

The chain joins TRBV5-6 to TRBJ2-6, with unresolved D. Trimming stripped 3 bases from V and 11 bases from J, with 12 bases between. The CDR3 is 13 residues long. In germline, CDR1 is SGHDT, CDR2 YYEEEE. DNA for the CDR3: TGTGCCAGCAGCTATACGTGGGGTCACGTCCTGACTTTC. Its translation: CASSYTWGHVLTF.

V and J are TRBV20-1 and TRBJ2-1; D is ambiguous. The CDR3 totals 15 residues. Germline V gene sequence: CDR1 DFQATT, CDR2 SNEGSKA (reference sequence). V lost 1 base, J lost 7 bases, and 17 bases lay in between. The CDR3 coding sequence is TGCAGTGCTAGAGCGGAACGGGCTGGTTTGAATGAGCAGTTCTTC. Amino acid sequence: CSARAERAGLNEQFF.

This clonotype has a count of ten or more. The V call is TRBV28, the J call TRBJ2-6, with D maybe TRBD1 (8 bases). In germline, CDR1 is MDHEN, CDR2 SYDVKM. V was cut by 6 bases and J by 0 bases, with 18 bases left in between. This CDR3 comprises 18 residues. In DNA, the CDR3 is TGTGCCAGCAGCCCGGTTACAGGGGGGGCCTCTGGGGCCAACGTCCTGACTTTC. Its translation is CASSPVTGGASGANVLTF.

This clonotype occurred many times. A much larger clone differs by one base, so this may be a read error. The V gene is TRBV10-3, the J gene TRBJ2-4, with a weak D call TRBD1 (6 bases). The germline CDR1 and CDR2 sequences are ENHRY and SYGVKD. CDR3 length: 14 amino acids. This CDR3 is CAISGGGTSYGQYF. CDR3 in DNA: TGTGCCATAAGTGGTGGGGGCACCTCTTACGGGCAGTACTTC.

This clonotype was counted many times. The rearrangement joins TRBV30 to TRBJ2-5, with TRBD1 as a possible D gene (6 bases). The CDR3 loop spans 12 amino acids. Per germline, CDR1 GTSNPN and CDR2 SVGIG (reference sequence). V lost 5 bases, J lost 3 bases, and 10 bases lay in between. The DNA for the CDR3 is TGTGCCTGGGGAACAGGGAAAGAGACCCAGTACTTC. It yields the protein CAWGTGKETQYF.

Notes on this clonotype: A single base separates this from a much larger clone, so it may be a read error. The chain is built from TRBV5-1 and TRBJ1-2; no firm D call. The CDR3 is 13 amino acids. Germline values: CDR1 SGHRS, CDR2 YFSETQ. As DNA, the CDR3 is TGCGCCAGCGGCTTGGAACGGAACTATGGCTACACCTTC. Its protein product is CASGLERNYGYTF.

Note on this clonotype: This clone may be a read error of a much larger clone one base away. This chain connects TRBV5-1 to TRBJ2-5; 8 bases agree with TRBD1. V trimming: 0 bases; J trimming: 11 bases; junction bases outside the gene matches: 12. Germline V gives CDR1 SGHRS, CDR2 YFSETQ. The CDR3 is 15 amino acids. CDR3 sequence (DNA): TGCGCCAGCAGCTTGGCCCTTGGACAGGGCAATGAGCAGTACTTC. Translating it yields CASSLALGQGNEQYF. Combining the CDR3 with reference TRBV5-1 and TRBJ2-5 gives the whole variable domain KAGVTQTPRYLIKTRGQQVTLSCSPISGHRSVSWYQQTPGQGLQFLFEYFSETQRNKGNFPGRFSGRQFSNSRSEMNVSTLELGDSALYLCASSLALGQGNEQYFGPGTRLLVL.

This chain connects TRBV7-9 to TRBJ1-1; 9 bases are a match to TRBD1. Germline V CDR1 and CDR2: SEHNR, FQNEAQ (reference sequence). The CDR3 length is 15 residues. V lost 1 base, J lost 4 bases, and 4 bases stayed unmatched. CDR3 protein: CASSLEGTGLTEAFF. CDR3 sequence (DNA): TGTGCCAGCAGCTTAGAGGGGACAGGGCTCACTGAAGCTTTCTTT.

As regards this clonotype: With a much larger clone just one base away, this may be a read error. V usage is TRBV28 and J usage is TRBJ2-1, with 16 bases matching TRBD2. The CDR3 totals 18 residues. The V and J ends lost 4 bases and 13 bases, in that order; junction bases with no gene match: 16. Per the germline V gene, CDR1 is MDHEN and CDR2 is SYDVKM. The CDR3 nucleotides read TGTGCCAGCAGTTCCGGGACTAGCGGGGGGGCCTTCCAAGAGACCCAGTTCTTC. Translating it yields CASSSGTSGGAFQETQFF.

This clonotype was detected ten times or more. V usage is TRBV29-1 and J usage is TRBJ2-7, with a possible D match to TRBD1 (6 bases). Trimming left V 5 bases short and J 5 bases short, with 13 bases between. The CDR3 sequence is 12 residues long. Per germline, CDR1 SQVTM and CDR2 ANQGSEA. CDR3 region: CSVQDRIHEQYF. Written as DNA, the CDR3 is TGCAGCGTTCAGGACAGAATACACGAGCAGTACTTC.

This clonotype has a count of ten or more. The V gene is TRBV20-1, the J gene TRBJ2-3; D is ambiguous. Germline values: CDR1 DFQATT, CDR2 SNEGSKA (reference sequence). V was shortened by 5 bases and J by 0 bases, with 12 bases between the two germline ends. The length of the CDR3 is 14 residues. CDR3 coding DNA: TGCAGTGCTCTGCGTCCGGACAGCACAGATACGCAGTATTTT. Translating it yields CSALRPDSTDTQYF.

The V gene is TRBV7-2, the J gene TRBJ2-1, with TRBD2 matching over 12 bases. Looked up from germline, CDR1 is SGHTA and CDR2 is FQGNSA. V trimming: 2 bases; J trimming: 7 bases; junction bases outside the gene matches: 6. The CDR3 contains 16 residues. The CDR3: CASSLTSGGYHNEQFF. Written as DNA, the CDR3 is TGTGCCAGCAGCTTAACTAGCGGGGGGTACCATAATGAGCAGTTCTTC.

The table lists this clonotype with a few counts. One end of the junction fails to match germline, which may point to a read error. CDR3 bases: TGTGCCAGCAGTGAAGGGACTAGCGGAGCGAACACCGGGGAGTTGTTTTTT. This sequence encodes CASSEGTSGANTGELFF. The chain combines TRBV25-1 with TRBJ2-2, with 11 bases lining up with TRBD2. The germline gives CDR1 MGHDK, CDR2 SYGVNS. The CDR3 sequence is 17 residues long.

In this sample, this clonotype turned up many times. The chain recombines TRBV7-2 with TRBJ2-3; the match to TRBD2 covers 11 bases. CDR1 is SGHTA, CDR2 FQGNSA, per germline. Germline trimming cut 6 bases from V and 6 bases from J; bases unmatched to any gene: 8. This CDR3 spans 15 amino acids. Written as DNA, the CDR3 is TGTGCCAGCAGTCAAACTAGCGGGGGAGGCGATACGCAGTATTTT. Protein product: CASSQTSGGGDTQYF.

This clonotype was seen a few times. The chain is built from TRBV7-2 and TRBJ1-2; D might be TRBD1 (6 bases). The CDR3 contains 13 residues. The V end lost 6 bases, the J end lost 8 bases, and 16 bases lay between the germline ends. CDR1 SGHTA and CDR2 FQGNSA come from the germline V gene. CDR3 residues: CASRGGGTEGYTF. The CDR3 DNA is TGTGCCAGCAGGGGTGGGGGCACCGAGGGCTACACCTTC.

This clonotype was detected a few times. The CDR3 sequence: CASSPSRDSYEQYF. Written as DNA, the CDR3 is TGTGCCAGCTCACCTTCCCGGGACAGCTACGAGCAGTACTTC. The chain recombines TRBV18 with TRBJ2-7, with TRBD1 matching over 7 bases. The V gene end was trimmed by 3 bases and the J gene end by 3 bases; junction bases not matched to a gene: 5. The germline V gene encodes CDR1 KGHSH and CDR2 LQKENI. CDR3 length equals 14 residues.